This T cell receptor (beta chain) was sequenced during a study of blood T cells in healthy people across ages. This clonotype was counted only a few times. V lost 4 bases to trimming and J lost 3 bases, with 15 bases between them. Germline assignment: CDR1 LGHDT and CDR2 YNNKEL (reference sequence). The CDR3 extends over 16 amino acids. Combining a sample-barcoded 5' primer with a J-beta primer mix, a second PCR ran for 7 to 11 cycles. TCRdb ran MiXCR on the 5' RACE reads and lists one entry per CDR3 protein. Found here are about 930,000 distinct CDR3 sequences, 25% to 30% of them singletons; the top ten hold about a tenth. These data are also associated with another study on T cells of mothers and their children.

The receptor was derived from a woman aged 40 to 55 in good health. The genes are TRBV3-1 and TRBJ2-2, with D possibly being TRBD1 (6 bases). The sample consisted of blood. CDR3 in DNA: TGTGCCAGCAGCCTGCCCCAGGGACACGACACCGGGGAGCTGTTTTTT. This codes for CASSLPQGHDTGELFF.